The 23 T cell receptor beta chains given below trace back to one sample, sequenced in a study of blood T cells in healthy people across ages. The authors ran a second PCR of roughly 6 to 12 cycles using a sample-barcoded 5' primer and a J-beta primer mix. TCRdb analysed the 5' RACE reads with MiXCR anew, one entry per CDR3 protein. The sample has more than 900,000 distinct CDR3 sequences, roughly 28% seen once; the top ten hold 10%. These same data were also listed under a study on T cells of mothers and their children.

The specimen was blood. The receptors stem from a woman aged 40-49 years in good health.

V and J are TRBV4-1 and TRBJ2-7; TRBD1 aligns across 8 bases. The CDR3 has 16 residues. V shed 1 base and J 3 bases; nucleotides not matched to a gene: 8. The V gene's germline CDR1 is MGHRA and CDR2 YSYEKL. CDR3 sequence reads: CASSQVWTGTGYEQYF. CDR3 bases: TGCGCCAGCAGCCAAGTATGGACAGGGACGGGCTACGAGCAGTACTTC.

The chain carries TRBV20-1 and TRBJ2-7; 7 positions match TRBD2. The CDR3 spans 12 residues. The trim removed 4 bases at V and 1 base at J, leaving 1 base unmatched. The germline V gene has CDR1 DFQATT and CDR2 SNEGSKA (reference sequence). The CDR3 nucleotides are TGCAGTGCTATGCGGGGGTCCTACGAGCAGTACTTC. It encodes CSAMRGSYEQYF.

There are many counts of this clonotype. This chain joins TRBV20-1 and TRBJ2-7; maybe TRBD1 (5 bases). The germline V gene encodes CDR1 DFQATT and CDR2 SNEGSKA (reference sequence). The CDR3 sequence is 16 residues long. Trimming shortened V by 0 bases and J by 1 base, and 16 bases separated the two germline ends. CDR3 nucleotide sequence: TGCAGTGCTAGAGATCAGTCAGGGCGTAGTTCCTACGAGCAGTACTTC. Protein: CSARDQSGRSSYEQYF.

This clonotype was counted only a few times. CDR3 sequence (DNA): TGCGCCAGCAGCTTCGGGGAGTTCTACAATGAGCAGTTCTTC. This sequence encodes CASSFGEFYNEQFF. This rearrangement joins TRBV5-1 to TRBJ2-1; TRBD2 might be the D (5 bases). This CDR3 contains 14 residues. V shed 2 bases and J shed 3 bases, with 9 bases lying between them. Germline values: CDR1 SGHRS, CDR2 YFSETQ.

This clonotype was seen more than once but under ten times. Given a much more abundant clone one base away, this may be a read error. V is TRBV12-3 or TRBV12-4 and J is TRBJ2-5; D unclear. Judging by the DNA end, TRBJ2-7 fits better; the J call may be wrong. The CDR3 contains 14 residues. In nucleotides, the CDR3 is TGTGCCAGCAGTTCTCGGCCCAACGTGGACGAGCAGTACTTC. Its protein product is CASSSRPNVDEQYF.

Details on this clonotype: A read error may account for a junction end that differs from germline. This chain connects TRBV7-9 to TRBJ1-1; 10 bases fit TRBD1. From germline, CDR1 is SEHNR and CDR2 FQNEAQ (reference sequence). CDR3 length: 14 amino acids. The CDR3 nucleotides read TGTGCCGGCAGCCCCCGGACAGGGGGCACTGAAGCTTTCTTT. This encodes CAGSPRTGGTEAFF.

There are a few counts of this clonotype. The chain is built from TRBV4-1 and TRBJ2-1, with 9 nucleotides matching TRBD2. CDR1 is MGHRA and CDR2 is YSYEKL in the germline V gene. This CDR3 region has 18 residues. Unmatched junction bases numbered 12, after V lost 2 bases and J lost 4 bases. DNA for the CDR3: TGCGCCAGCAGCCAATTAGGCGGGGGGGTTCCCCCGTACAATGAGCAGTTCTTC. It encodes CASSQLGGGVPPYNEQFF.

For this clonotype: A single base separates this from a much larger clone, so it may be a read error. The chain carries TRBV6-2 or TRBV6-3 and TRBJ2-7; 9 bases are shared with TRBD1. Per the germline V gene, CDR1 is MNHEY and CDR2 is SVGEGT. This CDR3 spans 12 amino acids. The CDR3 DNA sequence: TGTGCCGGCAGTCAGGACAGGGGTAAGCAGTACTTC. Its translation: CAGSQDRGKQYF.

The chain joins TRBV12-3 or TRBV12-4 to TRBJ1-2, with 8 bases fitting TRBD1. V dropped 6 bases and J dropped 1; count of bases not matched to a gene: 4. The CDR3 consists of 14 residues. CDR3 DNA sequence: TGTGCCAGCAGCCAGGGGGCATTTAACTATGGCTACACCTTC. This translates into CASSQGAFNYGYTF.

This clonotype was recorded a few times. The V and J genes are TRBV25-1 and TRBJ1-2; D not certain. Germline assignment: CDR1 MGHDK and CDR2 SYGVNS. The germline V and J ends were trimmed by 4 bases and 0 bases, with 6 bases remaining between them. This CDR3 has 13 amino acids. In DNA, the CDR3 is TGTGCCAGCAGTGCCGGGCCTAACTATGGCTACACCTTC. This codes for CASSAGPNYGYTF.

This rearrangement joins TRBV7-2 to TRBJ2-1; 10 bases are shared with TRBD2. The CDR3 covers 14 residues. Germline trimming cut 3 bases from V and 8 bases from J; bases unmatched to any gene: 4. Germline lookup yields CDR1 SGHTA and CDR2 FQGNSA. The CDR3 loop is CASSFGTSVDEQFF. DNA of the CDR3: TGTGCCAGCAGCTTTGGGACTAGCGTGGATGAGCAGTTCTTC.

The chain carries TRBV2 and TRBJ2-3, with 7 bases aligning to TRBD1. Losses at the gene ends were 5 bases for V and 6 bases for J; bases not matched to a gene: 11. The CDR3 covers 15 residues. Germline values: CDR1 SNHLY, CDR2 FYNNEI. The CDR3 coding sequence is TGTGCCAGCAGTCTCCCGACAGGGTTTTCGGATACGCAGTATTTT. As protein: CASSLPTGFSDTQYF. Complete variable domain (other parts from reference TRBV2 and TRBJ2-3): EPEVTQTPSHQVTQMGQEVILRCVPISNHLYFYWYRQILGQKVEFLVSFYNNEISEKSEIFDDQFSVERPDGSNFTLKIRSTKLEDSAMYFCASSLPTGFSDTQYFGPGTRLTVL.

Details on this clonotype: A much larger clonotype is one base distant, so this may be a read error. This chain joins TRBV20-1 and TRBJ1-2; 7 bases map to TRBD1. J gave up 7 bases and V 0 bases, and 8 bases lay outside the gene matches. CDR3 length equals 14 residues. The germline V gene has CDR1 DFQATT and CDR2 SNEGSKA (reference sequence). CDR3 in DNA: TGCAGTGCTAGAGACCGACAGGGCGGAGGTGGCTACACCTTC. Encoded protein: CSARDRQGGGGYTF.

The rearrangement uses TRBV29-1 and TRBJ1-1; the D is unclear. Germline CDR1 reads SQVTM; CDR2 reads ANQGSEA. Trimming took 5 bases from V and 1 from J, leaving 2 bases between them. The CDR3 contains 10 residues. CDR3 region: CSVRNTEAFF. The DNA of the CDR3 is TGCAGCGTTCGGAACACTGAAGCTTTCTTT. Using reference TRBV29-1 and TRBJ1-1 for the parts outside the CDR3, the full variable domain is SAVISQKPSRDICQRGTSLTIQCQVDSQVTMMFWYRQQPGQSLTLIATANQGSEATYESGFVIDKFPISRPNLTFSTLTVSNMSPEDSSIYLCSVRNTEAFFGQGTRLTVV.

As for this clonotype: At one boundary the junction diverges from the germline segment, which might be a read error. In DNA form, the CDR3 reads TGCGCCAGCAGCGAAGACCACGGGACTATCTACGAGCAGTACTTC. Encoded protein: CASSEDHGTIYEQYF. The chain employs TRBV4-1 and TRBJ2-4; 7 bases are a match to TRBD2. The tail of the sequence fits TRBJ2-7 better, so the J call may be wrong. In germline, CDR1 is MGHRA, CDR2 YSYEKL. The CDR3 extends over 15 amino acids.

This clonotype was seen many times. The chain recombines TRBV7-2 with TRBJ2-1; 11 nucleotides match TRBD2. Trimming removed 0 bases from V and 8 bases from J; junction bases left unmatched: 3. Per germline, CDR1 SGHTA and CDR2 FQGNSA. There are 15 residues in the CDR3. Written as DNA, the CDR3 is TGTGCCAGCAGCTTAGCTAGCGGGAGGGTGGATGAGCAGTTCTTC. Translating gives CASSLASGRVDEQFF.

The V and J genes are TRBV18 and TRBJ1-4; perhaps TRBD1 as D (6 bases). Germline V gene data show CDR1 as KGHSH and CDR2 as LQKENI. V was shortened by 4 bases and J by 4 bases, with 7 bases between the two germline ends. The length of the CDR3 is 13 residues. The CDR3 reads CASSQDSNEKLFF. CDR3 sequence (DNA): TGTGCCAGCTCACAGGACAGTAATGAAAAACTGTTTTTT.

Points on this clonotype: The junction and the germline gene differ at one end; a read error may be behind it. The gene calls are TRBV5-8 and TRBJ1-2; 10 nucleotides match TRBD1. This CDR3 contains 14 residues. Germline CDR1 is SGHTS and CDR2 is YDEGEE. The CDR3 bases are TGTGCCAGCAGCCGCGGGACAGGGGCTTATGACTACACCTTC. The encoded protein is CASSRGTGAYDYTF. The full variable domain, with the rest looked up from reference TRBV5-8 and TRBJ1-2, is EAGVTQSPTHLIKTRGQQATLRCSPISGHTSVYWYQQALGLGLQFLLWYDEGEERNRGNFPPRFSGRQFPNYSSELNVNALELEDSALYLCASSRGTGAYDYTFGSGTRLTVV.

Points on this clonotype: A single base separates this from a much larger clone, so it may be a read error. The chain carries TRBV7-9 and TRBJ2-1, with D maybe TRBD1 (5 bases). Trimming shortened V by 5 bases and J by 5 bases, and 10 bases separated the two germline ends. This CDR3 comprises 13 residues. Germline loops: CDR1 SEHNR, CDR2 FQNEAQ (reference sequence). The CDR3 bases are TGTGCCAGCAGCCCAGCGACAGACAATGAGCAGTTCTTC. As protein: CASSPATDNEQFF.

This clonotype was detected a few times. V and J are TRBV12-3 or TRBV12-4 and TRBJ1-1, with D unresolved. The CDR3 runs to 11 residues. The V end lost 7 bases, the J end lost 6 bases, and 9 bases lay between the germline ends. CDR3 residues: CASMSIAEAFF. CDR3 nucleotides: TGTGCCAGCATGAGTATCGCTGAAGCTTTCTTT.

This clonotype was observed a handful of times. The rearrangement joins TRBV29-1 to TRBJ2-7; 7 positions agree with TRBD1. Per the germline V gene, CDR1 is SQVTM and CDR2 is ANQGSEA. J lost 2 bases, V lost 5 bases, and 9 bases had no gene match. The CDR3 covers 14 residues. In DNA, the CDR3 is TGCAGCGTTTACTCTGGGACAGAAACCTACGAGCAGTACTTC. Translation gives CSVYSGTETYEQYF.

This rearrangement joins TRBV10-3 to TRBJ1-2; possible D gene TRBD1, 5 bases. The CDR3 totals 13 residues. V shed 8 bases and J shed 7 bases, with 17 bases lying between them. Germline V gene sequence: CDR1 ENHRY, CDR2 SYGVKD. The CDR3, as DNA: TGTGCCATCCGGGACGGACCCTATGGTGGCTACACCTTC. Protein sequence: CAIRDGPYGGYTF.

This clonotype was counted a few times. V is TRBV15 and J is TRBJ2-7, with D tentatively TRBD1 (5 bases). Germline CDR1 is LNHNV and CDR2 is YYDKDF (reference sequence). V lost 2 bases, J lost 5 bases, and 10 bases lay in between. This CDR3 contains 13 residues. CDR3 amino acids: CATSRQGFHEQYF. In DNA, the CDR3 is TGTGCCACCAGCAGACAGGGTTTCCACGAGCAGTACTTC.